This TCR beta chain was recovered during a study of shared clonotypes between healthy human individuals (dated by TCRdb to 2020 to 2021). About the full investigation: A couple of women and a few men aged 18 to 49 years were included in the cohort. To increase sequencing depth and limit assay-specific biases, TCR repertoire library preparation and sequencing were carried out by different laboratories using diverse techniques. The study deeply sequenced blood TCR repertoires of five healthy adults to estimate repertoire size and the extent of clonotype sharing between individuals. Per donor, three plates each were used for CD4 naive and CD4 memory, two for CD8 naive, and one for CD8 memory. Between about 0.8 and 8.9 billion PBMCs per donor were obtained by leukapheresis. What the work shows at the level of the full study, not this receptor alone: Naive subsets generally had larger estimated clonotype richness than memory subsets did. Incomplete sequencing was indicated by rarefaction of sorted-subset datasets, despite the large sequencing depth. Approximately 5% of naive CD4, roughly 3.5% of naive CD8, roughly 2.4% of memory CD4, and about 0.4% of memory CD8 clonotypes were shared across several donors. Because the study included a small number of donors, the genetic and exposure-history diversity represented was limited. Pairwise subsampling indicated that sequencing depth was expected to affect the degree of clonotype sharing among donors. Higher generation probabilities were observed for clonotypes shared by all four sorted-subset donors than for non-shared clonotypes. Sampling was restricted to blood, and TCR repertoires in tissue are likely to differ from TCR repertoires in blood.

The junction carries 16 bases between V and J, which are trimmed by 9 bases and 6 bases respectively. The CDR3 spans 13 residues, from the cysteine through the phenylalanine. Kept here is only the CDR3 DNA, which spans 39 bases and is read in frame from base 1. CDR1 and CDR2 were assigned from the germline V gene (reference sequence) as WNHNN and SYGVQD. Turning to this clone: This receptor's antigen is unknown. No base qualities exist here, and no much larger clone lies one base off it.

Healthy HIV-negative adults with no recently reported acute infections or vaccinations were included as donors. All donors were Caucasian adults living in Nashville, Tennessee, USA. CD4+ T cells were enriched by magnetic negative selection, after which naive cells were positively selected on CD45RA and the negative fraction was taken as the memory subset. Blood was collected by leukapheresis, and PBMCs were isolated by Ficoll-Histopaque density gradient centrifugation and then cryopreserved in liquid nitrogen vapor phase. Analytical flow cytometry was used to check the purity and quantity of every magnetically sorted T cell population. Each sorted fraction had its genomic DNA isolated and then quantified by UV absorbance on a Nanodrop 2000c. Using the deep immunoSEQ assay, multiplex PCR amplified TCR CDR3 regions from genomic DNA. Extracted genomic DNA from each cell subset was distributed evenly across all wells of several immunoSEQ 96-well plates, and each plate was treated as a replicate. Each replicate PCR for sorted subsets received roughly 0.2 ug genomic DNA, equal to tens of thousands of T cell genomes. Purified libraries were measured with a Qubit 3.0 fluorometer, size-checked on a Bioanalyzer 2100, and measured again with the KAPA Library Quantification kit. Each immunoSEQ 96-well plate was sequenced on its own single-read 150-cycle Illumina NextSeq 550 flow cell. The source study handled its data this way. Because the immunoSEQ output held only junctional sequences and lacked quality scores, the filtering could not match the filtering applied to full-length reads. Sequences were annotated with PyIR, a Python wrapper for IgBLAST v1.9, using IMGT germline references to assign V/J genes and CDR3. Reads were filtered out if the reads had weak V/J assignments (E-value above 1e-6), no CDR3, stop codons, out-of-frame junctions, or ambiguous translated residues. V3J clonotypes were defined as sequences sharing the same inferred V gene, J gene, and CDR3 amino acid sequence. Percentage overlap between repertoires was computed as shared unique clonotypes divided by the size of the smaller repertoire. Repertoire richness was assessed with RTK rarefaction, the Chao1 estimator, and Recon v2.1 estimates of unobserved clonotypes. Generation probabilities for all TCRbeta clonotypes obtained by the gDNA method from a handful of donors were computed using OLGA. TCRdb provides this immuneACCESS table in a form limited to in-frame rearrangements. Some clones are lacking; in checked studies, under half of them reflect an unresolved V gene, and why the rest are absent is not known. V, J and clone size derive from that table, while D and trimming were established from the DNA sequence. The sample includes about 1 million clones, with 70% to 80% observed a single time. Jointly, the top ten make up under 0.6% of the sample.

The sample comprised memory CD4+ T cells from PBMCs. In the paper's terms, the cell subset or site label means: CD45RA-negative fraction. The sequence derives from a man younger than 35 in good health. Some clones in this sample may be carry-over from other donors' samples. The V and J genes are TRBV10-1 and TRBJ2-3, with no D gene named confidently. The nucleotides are TGCGCCAGTGCCCCGGCCTGGTGGGATACGCAGTATTTT. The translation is CASAPAWWDTQYF.